The 4 T cell receptor beta chains below all came from one sample that was sequenced in a study of blood T cell repertoires in COVID-19. Measured with immunoSEQ multiplex PCR; TCRdb has only the in-frame clones, and not every one. Of about 73,000 clones in the sample, about 80% are singletons; the top ten hold approximately 6%. Sequencing was carried out using peripheral blood. Receptors originate from a woman between 55 and 75 years old with acute or convalescent COVID-19.

V usage is TRBV5-1 and J usage is TRBJ2-1; D is undetermined. This CDR3 is 15 amino acids long. Germline loops: CDR1 SGHRS, CDR2 YFSETQ. The germline V and J ends were trimmed by 4 bases and 0 bases, with 11 bases remaining between them. CDR3 sequence (DNA): TGCGCCAGCAGCCCCGTCTCCAGCTCCTACAATGAGCAGTTCTTC. Translated: CASSPVSSSYNEQFF.

The J gene is TRBJ1-2, the V gene TRBV20-1, with 10 bases fitting TRBD1. The CDR3 loop spans 11 amino acids. In germline, CDR1 is DFQATT, CDR2 SNEGSKA (reference sequence). V lost 6 bases, J lost 6 bases, and 1 base stayed unmatched. CDR3 bases: TGCAGTGCCGGACAGGGGGATGGCTACACCTTC. Amino acids: CSAGQGDGYTF.

The chain links TRBV6-5 to TRBJ2-7, with TRBD1 matching over 7 bases. Per germline, CDR1 MNHEY and CDR2 SVGAGI. This CDR3 has 13 residues. With 6 bases clipped from V and 6 bases from J, the junction kept 8 bases outside the gene matches. The CDR3 loop is CASSYWDSSEQYF. DNA for the CDR3: TGTGCCAGCAGCTATTGGGACAGCTCCGAGCAGTACTTC.

This clone showed up just a few times. The J gene is TRBJ2-3, the V gene TRBV5-1; a weak D match, TRBD2 (6 bases). The CDR3 runs 16 residues. Germline loops: CDR1 SGHRS, CDR2 YFSETQ. Trimming removed 4 bases at V and 4 bases at J, with 19 bases between. CDR3 protein: CASSIWDSPAPDTQYF. CDR3 nucleotides: TGCGCCAGCAGCATTTGGGACTCCCCGGCGCCAGATACGCAGTATTTT. The variable domain in full, with the rest retrieved from reference TRBV5-1 and TRBJ2-3, is KAGVTQTPRYLIKTRGQQVTLSCSPISGHRSVSWYQQTPGQGLQFLFEYFSETQRNKGNFPGRFSGRQFSNSRSEMNVSTLELGDSALYLCASSIWDSPAPDTQYFGPGTRLTVL.